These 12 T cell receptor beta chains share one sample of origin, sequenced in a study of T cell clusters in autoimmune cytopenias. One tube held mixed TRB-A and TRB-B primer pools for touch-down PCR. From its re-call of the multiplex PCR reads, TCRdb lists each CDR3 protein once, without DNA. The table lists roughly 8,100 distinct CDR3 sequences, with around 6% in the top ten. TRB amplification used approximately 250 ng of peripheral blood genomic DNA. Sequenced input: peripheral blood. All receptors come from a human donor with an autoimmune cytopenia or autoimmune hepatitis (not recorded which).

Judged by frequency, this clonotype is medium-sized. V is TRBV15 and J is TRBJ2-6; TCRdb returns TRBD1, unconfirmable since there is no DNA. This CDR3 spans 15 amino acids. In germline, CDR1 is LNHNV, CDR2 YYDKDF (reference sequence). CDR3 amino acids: CATSGGGTGANVLTF.

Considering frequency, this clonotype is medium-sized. CDR3 protein: CSAALRDRTNYGYTF. This rearrangement joins TRBV29-1 to TRBJ1-2; the TRBD1 assignment by TCRdb is unverifiable without DNA. This CDR3 has 15 amino acids. Germline V lookup: CDR1 SQVTM, CDR2 ANQGSEA.

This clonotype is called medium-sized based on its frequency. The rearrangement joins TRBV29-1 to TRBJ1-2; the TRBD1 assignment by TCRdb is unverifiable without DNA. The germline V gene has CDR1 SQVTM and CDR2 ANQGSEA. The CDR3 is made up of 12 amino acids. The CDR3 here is CSVGQTGDGYTF. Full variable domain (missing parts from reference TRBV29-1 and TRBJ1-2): SAVISQKPSRDICQRGTSLTIQCQVDSQVTMMFWYRQQPGQSLTLIATANQGSEATYESGFVIDKFPISRPNLTFSTLTVSNMSPEDSSIYLCSVGQTGDGYTFGSGTRLTVV.

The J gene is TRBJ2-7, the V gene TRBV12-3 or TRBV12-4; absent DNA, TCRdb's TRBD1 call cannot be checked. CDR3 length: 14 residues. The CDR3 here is CASSTGARPYEQYF.

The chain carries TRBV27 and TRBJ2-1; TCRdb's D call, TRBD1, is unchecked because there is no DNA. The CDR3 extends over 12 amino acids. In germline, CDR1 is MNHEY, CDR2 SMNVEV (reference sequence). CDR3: CATQSEGGEQFF.

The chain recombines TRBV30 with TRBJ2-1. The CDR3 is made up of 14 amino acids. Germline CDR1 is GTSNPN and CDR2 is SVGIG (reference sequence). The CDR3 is CAWSPGSSYNEQFF.

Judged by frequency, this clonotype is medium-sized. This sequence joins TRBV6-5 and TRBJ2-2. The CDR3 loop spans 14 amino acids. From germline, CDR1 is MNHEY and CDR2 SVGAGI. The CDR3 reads CASSYSAPYGELFF.

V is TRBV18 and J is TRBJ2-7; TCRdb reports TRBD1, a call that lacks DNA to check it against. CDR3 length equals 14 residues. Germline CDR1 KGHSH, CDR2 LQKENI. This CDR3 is CASSSINRDGEQYF. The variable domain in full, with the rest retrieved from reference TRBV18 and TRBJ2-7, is NAGVMQNPRHLVRRRGQEARLRCSPMKGHSHVYWYRQLPEEGLKFMVYLQKENIIDESGMPKERFSAEFPKEGPSILRIQQVVRGDSAAYFCASSSINRDGEQYFGPGTRLTVT.

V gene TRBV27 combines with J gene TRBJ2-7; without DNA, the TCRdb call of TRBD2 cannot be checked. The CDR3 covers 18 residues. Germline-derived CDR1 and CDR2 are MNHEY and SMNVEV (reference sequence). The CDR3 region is CASSPGGLAGRSPYEQYF.

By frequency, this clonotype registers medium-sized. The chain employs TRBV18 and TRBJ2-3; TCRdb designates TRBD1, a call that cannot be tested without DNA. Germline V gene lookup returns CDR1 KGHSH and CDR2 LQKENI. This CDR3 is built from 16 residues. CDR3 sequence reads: CASSPSSDSARDTQYF.

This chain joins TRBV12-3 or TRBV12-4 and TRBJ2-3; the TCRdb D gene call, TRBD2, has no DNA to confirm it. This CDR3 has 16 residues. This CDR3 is CASSPTRRTSTDTQYF.

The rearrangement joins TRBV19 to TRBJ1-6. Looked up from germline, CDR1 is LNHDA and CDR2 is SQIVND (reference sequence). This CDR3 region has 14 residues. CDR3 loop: CASSITTRNSPLHF.